Below are 26 T cell receptor beta chains sequenced from a single sample in a study of cytomegalovirus exposure and HLA in healthy donors. The PCR made use of 60 Vbeta and 13 Jbeta primers. Only in-frame clones appear in the TCRdb table, and some are missing; sequencing was by immunoSEQ multiplex PCR. The specimen's table records around 140,000 clones. The specimen was PBMCs. The receptors here all came from a middle-aged woman in good health and CMV-seronegative.

V usage is TRBV27 and J usage is TRBJ2-5, with TRBD2 matching over 8 bases. The end of the DNA is better explained by TRBJ2-7, so the J call may be wrong. The CDR3 runs to 19 residues. Germline CDR1 is MNHEY and CDR2 is SMNVEV (reference sequence). CDR3 amino acids: CASSLLGRGGNRHSYEQYF. The DNA of the CDR3 is TGTGCCAGCAGTCTCCTCGGGAGGGGGGGTAACCGTCATTCCTACGAGCAGTACTTC.

On this clone: The sample carries other DNA sequences with the same CDR3. The chain uses TRBV27 and TRBJ1-1; D not certain. With 5 bases removed from V and 8 bases from J, the gap between germline ends came to 18 bases. CDR3 length equals 14 residues. Germline V gene lookup returns CDR1 MNHEY and CDR2 SMNVEV (reference sequence). The CDR3 spells CASSTEGGSTEAFF. For the CDR3, the DNA is TGTGCCAGCAGTACCGAGGGAGGGTCCACCGAAGCTTTCTTT.

The rearrangement links TRBV10-3 to TRBJ1-2; 9 nucleotides match TRBD1. J lost 8 bases, V lost 8 bases, and 18 bases had no gene match. Germline loops: CDR1 ENHRY, CDR2 SYGVKD. CDR3 length: 16 residues. The CDR3 loop reads CAISHVRPGQGPGYTF. The CDR3, as DNA: TGTGCCATCTCCCACGTCCGACCGGGACAGGGTCCGGGCTACACCTTC.

V gene TRBV9 combines with J gene TRBJ2-5; 13 bases are shared with TRBD2. The CDR3 runs to 16 residues. The germline CDR1 and CDR2 sequences are SGDLS and YYNGEE. Trimming took 4 bases from V and 2 from J; bases not matched to a gene: 5. CDR3 bases: TGTGCCAGCAGCCTACGACTAGCGGGGGGACAAGAGACCCAGTACTTC. It yields the protein CASSLRLAGGQETQYF.

The chain uses TRBV5-8 and TRBJ2-3, with unresolved D. This CDR3 has 13 residues. The V end lost 5 bases, the J end lost 4 bases, and 11 bases lay between the germline ends. Germline V gene data show CDR1 as SGHTS and CDR2 as YDEGEE. CDR3 protein: CASSWVAADTQYF. In nucleotides, the CDR3 is TGTGCCAGCAGTTGGGTCGCGGCAGATACGCAGTATTTT.

The chain uses TRBV7-9 and TRBJ1-3, with D maybe TRBD1 (5 bases). This CDR3 has 15 amino acids. CDR1 is SEHNR, CDR2 FQNEAQ, per germline (reference sequence). The CDR3 region is CATPIAGVAGNTIYF. The CDR3 DNA follows: TGTGCAACCCCCATTGCGGGGGTCGCTGGAAACACCATATATTTT. The full variable domain, with the rest looked up from reference TRBV7-9 and TRBJ1-3, is DTGVSQNPRHKITKRGQNVTFRCDPISEHNRLYWYRQTLGQGPEFLTYFQNEAQLEKSRLLSDRFSAERPKGSFSTLEIQRTEQGDSAMYLCATPIAGVAGNTIYFGEGSWLTVV.

For this clone: The same CDR3 can be traced to other DNA sequences in this sample. V gene TRBV10-3 combines with J gene TRBJ1-1; 7 positions match TRBD1. The ends lost 3 bases at V and 7 bases at J; junction bases unmatched: 8. Germline V gene sequence: CDR1 ENHRY, CDR2 SYGVKD. CDR3 length: 14 residues. In DNA, the CDR3 is TGTGCCATCAGTGACCCACGACAGGGCAATGAAGCTTTCTTT. The encoded protein is CAISDPRQGNEAFF.

The CDR3 here is CASSLAAWTGPLSSGNTIYF. The CDR3 bases are TGCGCCAGCAGCCTGGCAGCATGGACAGGGCCCCTCTCCTCTGGAAACACCATATATTTT. V and J are TRBV4-3 and TRBJ1-3, with 8 bases fitting TRBD1. Germline trimming cut 4 bases from V and 0 bases from J; bases unmatched to any gene: 17. This CDR3 is 20 amino acids long. Germline CDR1 and CDR2: LGHNA and YSLEER.

The chain has TRBV19 and TRBJ1-2; D is unresolved. V lost 6 bases and J 5 bases, leaving 13 bases between the germline ends. CDR1 is LNHDA, CDR2 SQIVND, per germline (reference sequence). This CDR3 is built from 13 residues. Here the CDR3 reads CASRERGGYGYTF. CDR3 nucleotide sequence: TGTGCCAGTAGGGAACGAGGAGGTTATGGCTACACCTTC.

The chain links TRBV27 to TRBJ2-7, with TRBD2 matching over 7 bases. V shed 5 bases, J shed 6 bases, and the junction held 1 base outside the gene matches. Germline lookup yields CDR1 MNHEY and CDR2 SMNVEV (reference sequence). This CDR3 is 11 amino acids long. The CDR3 DNA reads TGTGCCAGCAGTGGGGGGGTCGAGCAGTACTTC. Its protein is CASSGGVEQYF.

The gene calls are TRBV23-1 and TRBJ1-3, with 7 bases fitting TRBD1. TRBV23-1 is an open reading frame whose function is uncertain. The CDR3 has 17 amino acids. J was trimmed by 4 bases and V by 3 bases; bases with no gene match: 12. The DNA of the CDR3 is TGCGCCAGCAGTCATTTATCCGGCAGGGGGGAAGGAAACACCATATATTTT. This gives the protein CASSHLSGRGEGNTIYF.

The rearrangement links TRBV5-6 to TRBJ1-2; 7 nucleotides match TRBD1. This CDR3 has 15 residues. V was clipped by 4 bases and J by 2 bases; unmatched bases: 8. Germline assignment: CDR1 SGHDT and CDR2 YYEEEE. CDR3 sequence reads: CASSGKRTGNYGYTF. CDR3 bases: TGTGCCAGCAGCGGGAAGAGGACAGGCAACTATGGCTACACCTTC.

The chain joins TRBV5-4 to TRBJ2-5, with D possibly TRBD2 on 6 matching bases. The CDR3 extends over 15 amino acids. V gave up 5 bases and J gave up 5 bases, with 19 bases separating them. Germline lookup yields CDR1 SGHNT and CDR2 YYREEE (reference sequence). The CDR3 nucleotides read TGTGCCAGCAGGCATTGGGTCGGGGGTCGCGAGACCCAGTACTTC. Its translation: CASRHWVGGRETQYF.

The chain uses TRBV18 and TRBJ1-1, with TRBD1 matching 12 bases. V was pared by 3 bases and J by 10 bases, with 9 bases of the junction left unmatched. CDR3 size: 15 residues. Germline V gene data show CDR1 as KGHSH and CDR2 as LQKENI. CDR3 protein: CASSPGDRGPLIAFF. Written as DNA, the CDR3 is TGTGCCAGCTCACCGGGGGACAGGGGGCCCTTAATAGCTTTCTTT.

This sequence joins TRBV7-9 and TRBJ2-3; 8 positions agree with TRBD2. Trimming cost V 1 base and J 3 bases; bases outside gene matches: 0. In germline, CDR1 is SEHNR, CDR2 FQNEAQ (reference sequence). The CDR3 contains 14 residues. The CDR3 bases are TGTGCCAGCAGCTTAGGACTAGCGACAGATACGCAGTATTTT. Protein: CASSLGLATDTQYF.

The genes are TRBV7-2 and TRBJ1-1, with 9 bases that match TRBD1. V gave up 5 bases and J gave up 7 bases; unmatched junction bases: 5. From germline, CDR1 is SGHTA and CDR2 FQGNSA. The CDR3 is 13 residues long. The CDR3 sequence is CASSHRTGDEAFF. CDR3 nucleotides: TGTGCCAGCAGCCACCGGACAGGGGATGAAGCTTTCTTT.

The rearrangement joins TRBV27 to TRBJ2-2; D possibly corresponds to TRBD1 (6 bases). The CDR3 has 14 residues. V lost 6 bases, J lost 5 bases, and 13 bases lay in between. Germline V CDR1 and CDR2: MNHEY, SMNVEV (reference sequence). The chain's CDR3 is CASSPGQRTGELFF. The DNA for the CDR3 is TGTGCCAGCAGCCCGGGACAAAGGACCGGGGAGCTGTTTTTT.

V and J are TRBV5-1 and TRBJ1-2; D is perhaps TRBD1 (6 bases). The CDR3 has 16 residues. Per the germline V gene, CDR1 is SGHRS and CDR2 is YFSETQ. V was clipped by 3 bases and J by 3 bases, with 18 bases between them. The CDR3 protein is CASSSVQAGAHYGYTF. The CDR3 region has the DNA TGCGCCAGCAGCTCTGTCCAAGCAGGGGCCCACTATGGCTACACCTTC.

The chain carries TRBV11-2 and TRBJ2-3; TRBD1 aligns across 9 bases. Unmatched junction bases numbered 19, after V lost 4 bases and J lost 5 bases. Germline V CDR1 and CDR2: SGHAT, FQNNGV. The CDR3 length is 19 residues. CDR3 in amino acids: CASSSDPGQGSGQVDTQYF. DNA of the CDR3: TGTGCCAGCAGCTCCGACCCAGGACAGGGGTCAGGTCAAGTAGATACGCAGTATTTT.

The CDR3 nucleotides read TGTGCCAGCAGCTTCTCCGGGACAGGTAACTACGAGCAGTACTTC. Translated: CASSFSGTGNYEQYF. The chain joins TRBV6-5 to TRBJ2-7, with 8 bases matching TRBD1. The CDR3 loop spans 15 amino acids. CDR1 and CDR2 (germline): MNHEY, SVGAGI. V was pared by 6 bases and J by 3 bases, with 10 bases of the junction left unmatched.

The chain carries TRBV6-6 and TRBJ2-1, with 8 bases that match TRBD2. The CDR3 runs 14 residues. In germline, CDR1 is MNHNY, CDR2 SVGAGI (reference sequence). Trimming cost V 11 bases and J 1 base; bases outside gene matches: 7. DNA for the CDR3: TGTGCCCCTACGGGGGGGGGATCCTACAATGAGCAGTTCTTC. This sequence encodes CAPTGGGSYNEQFF.

The chain uses TRBV5-1 and TRBJ1-2; 8 nucleotides align to TRBD1. Trimming took 0 bases from V and 4 from J; bases not matched to a gene: 2. CDR3 length: 14 amino acids. Germline assignment: CDR1 SGHRS and CDR2 YFSETQ. In DNA form, the CDR3 reads TGCGCCAGCAGCTTGGACAGGGGGGGCTATGGCTACACCTTC. Its translation: CASSLDRGGYGYTF.

The rearrangement links TRBV29-1 to TRBJ1-1; tentatively, D is TRBD1 (6 bases). Trimming stripped 5 bases from V and 4 bases from J, with 14 bases between. Germline-derived CDR1 and CDR2 are SQVTM and ANQGSEA. This CDR3 is built from 13 residues. CDR3 in DNA: TGCAGCGTTTACAGGGCGGTGGGCACTGAAGCTTTCTTT. Translation: CSVYRAVGTEAFF. Full variable domain (outside the CDR3, taken from reference TRBV29-1 and TRBJ1-1): SAVISQKPSRDICQRGTSLTIQCQVDSQVTMMFWYRQQPGQSLTLIATANQGSEATYESGFVIDKFPISRPNLTFSTLTVSNMSPEDSSIYLCSVYRAVGTEAFFGQGTRLTVV.

The chain employs TRBV28 and TRBJ2-1; unclear D gene. Germline assignment: CDR1 MDHEN and CDR2 SYDVKM. This CDR3 is built from 16 residues. Trimming stripped 2 bases from V and 8 bases from J, with 19 bases between. The CDR3 is CASSLTLDTGRDEQFF. CDR3 in DNA: TGTGCCAGCAGTTTAACCCTCGACACCGGTCGCGATGAGCAGTTCTTC.

The chain uses TRBV21-1 and TRBJ1-2. TRBV21-1 is described as a pseudogene. This CDR3 contains 17 residues. The CDR3 region has the DNA TGTGCCAGCAGCAAACCTAATCCCGGGAGAGGAGATGGCGGCTACACCTTC. It yields the protein CASSKPNPGRGDGGYTF.

The CDR3 nucleotides are TGTGCCAGCAGTATGGCCCCAGGGCGAAGCTATAATTCACCCCTCCACTTT. Translated, it gives CASSMAPGRSYNSPLHF. V and J are TRBV5-4 and TRBJ1-6; possibly TRBD1 for D (5 bases). V shed 5 bases and J shed 3 bases, with 18 bases lying between them. The CDR3 covers 17 residues. CDR1 and CDR2 from the germline V gene are SGHNT and YYREEE (reference sequence). Supplemented by reference TRBV5-4 and TRBJ1-6, the full variable domain reads ETGVTQSPTHLIKTRGQQVTLRCSSQSGHNTVSWYQQALGQGPQFIFQYYREEENGRGNFPPRFSGLQFPNYSSELNVNALELDDSALYLCASSMAPGRSYNSPLHFGNGTRLTVT.